The present entry profiles one T cell receptor (beta chain) with its context. Unmatched junction bases numbered 1, after V lost 1 base and J lost 6 bases. Germline lookup yields CDR1 SEHNR and CDR2 FQNEAQ (reference sequence). CDR3 size: 14 residues. This entry is derived from a study of cytomegalovirus exposure and HLA in healthy donors. Vbeta (60) and Jbeta (13) primers were used in the PCR. Libraries were prepared by immunoSEQ multiplex PCR; TCRdb keeps only in-frame clonotypes and omits some of them. The repertoire holds 75,000 to 90,000 clones, with around 79% as singletons. The specimen sequenced was PBMCs. This chain links TRBV7-9 with TRBJ2-1; TRBD1 aligns across 9 bases. This clonotype was obtained from a woman aged 40 to 50 in good health and CMV-seropositive. Here the CDR3 reads CASSLGQGGNEQFF. In nucleotides, the CDR3 is TGTGCCAGCAGCTTAGGACAGGGGGGCAATGAGCAGTTCTTC.